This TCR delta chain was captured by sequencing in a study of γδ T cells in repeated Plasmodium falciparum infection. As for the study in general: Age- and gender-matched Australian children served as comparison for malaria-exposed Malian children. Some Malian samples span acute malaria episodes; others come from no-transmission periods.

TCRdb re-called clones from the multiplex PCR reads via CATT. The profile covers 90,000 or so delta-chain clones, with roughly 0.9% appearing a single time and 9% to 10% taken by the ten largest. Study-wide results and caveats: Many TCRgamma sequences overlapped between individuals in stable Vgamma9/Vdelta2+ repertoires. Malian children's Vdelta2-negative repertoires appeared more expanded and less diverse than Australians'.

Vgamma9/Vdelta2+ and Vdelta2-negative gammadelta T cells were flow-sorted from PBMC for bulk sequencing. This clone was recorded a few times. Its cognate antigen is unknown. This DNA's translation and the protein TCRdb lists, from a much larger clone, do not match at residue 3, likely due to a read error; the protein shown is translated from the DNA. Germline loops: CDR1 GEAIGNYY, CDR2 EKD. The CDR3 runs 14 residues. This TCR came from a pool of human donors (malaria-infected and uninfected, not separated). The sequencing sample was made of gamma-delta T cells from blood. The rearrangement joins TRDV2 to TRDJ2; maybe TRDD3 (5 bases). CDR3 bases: TGTGCCTTTGACCCAATACGGAGAAGAGCACAACTCTTCTTT. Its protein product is CAFDPIRRRAQLFF.